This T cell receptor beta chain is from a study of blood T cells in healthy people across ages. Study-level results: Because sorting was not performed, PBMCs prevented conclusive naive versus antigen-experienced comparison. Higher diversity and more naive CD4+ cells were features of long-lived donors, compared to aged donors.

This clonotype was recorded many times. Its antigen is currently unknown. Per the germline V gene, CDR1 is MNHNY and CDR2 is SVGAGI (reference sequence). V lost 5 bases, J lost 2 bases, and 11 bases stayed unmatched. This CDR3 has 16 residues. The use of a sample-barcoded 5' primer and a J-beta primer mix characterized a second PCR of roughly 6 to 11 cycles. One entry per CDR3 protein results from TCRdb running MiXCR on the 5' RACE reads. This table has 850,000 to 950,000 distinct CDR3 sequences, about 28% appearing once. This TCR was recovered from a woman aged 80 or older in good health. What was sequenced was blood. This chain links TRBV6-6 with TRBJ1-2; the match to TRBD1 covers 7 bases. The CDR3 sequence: CASSPGGTAINYGYTF. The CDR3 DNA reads TGTGCCAGCAGTCCGGGCGGGACAGCGATAAACTATGGCTACACCTTC.